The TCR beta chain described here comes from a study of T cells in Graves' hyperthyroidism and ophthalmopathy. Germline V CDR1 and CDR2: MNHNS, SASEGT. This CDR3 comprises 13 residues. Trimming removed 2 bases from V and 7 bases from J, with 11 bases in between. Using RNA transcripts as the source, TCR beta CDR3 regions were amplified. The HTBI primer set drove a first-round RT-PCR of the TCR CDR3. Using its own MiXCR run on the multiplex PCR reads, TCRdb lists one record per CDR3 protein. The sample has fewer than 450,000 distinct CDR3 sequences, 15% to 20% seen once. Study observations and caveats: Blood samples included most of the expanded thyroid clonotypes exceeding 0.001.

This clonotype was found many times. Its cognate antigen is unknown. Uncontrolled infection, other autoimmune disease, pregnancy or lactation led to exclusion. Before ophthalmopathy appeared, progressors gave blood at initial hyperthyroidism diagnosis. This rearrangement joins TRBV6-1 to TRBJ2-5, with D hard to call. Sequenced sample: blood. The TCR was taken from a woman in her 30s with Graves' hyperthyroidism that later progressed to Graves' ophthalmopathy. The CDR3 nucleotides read TGTGCCAGCAGTGAACAAGGGTCCGGGACCCAGTACTTC. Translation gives CASSEQGSGTQYF.